This TCR beta chain came from a study of blood T cells in healthy people across ages. Study-level results: Researchers deemed the diversity estimates from one million T cells underestimates. Observed TCR beta diversity per million T cells went down as age went up. This fall followed a roughly linear course with age.

Then a second PCR, running roughly 7 to 11 cycles, was carried out with a sample-barcoded 5' primer and a J-beta primer mix. Using its own MiXCR run on the 5' RACE reads, TCRdb lists one record per CDR3 protein. The sample holds about 1.6 million distinct CDR3 sequences, 30% to 35% seen once. The study isolated at least 6.5 million PBMCs from each sample. There are 14 residues in the CDR3. Germline CDR1 and CDR2: MGHRA and YSYEKL. For this clonotype: Its antigen is as yet unknown.

Sequencing input: blood. This clonotype was obtained from a woman in her 30s in good health. The rearrangement links TRBV4-1 to TRBJ2-5; TRBD1 might be the D (6 bases). The end of the DNA aligns better with TRBJ2-7, so the J call may be wrong. The CDR3 DNA follows: TGCGCCAGCAGCAGGGGGACAACCTCGTCCGAGCAGTACTTC. It translates to CASSRGTTSSEQYF.